This TCR beta chain was sequenced during a study of control samples from healthy donors and cancer patients. Trimming stripped 5 bases from V and 7 bases from J, with 15 bases between. Germline CDR1 reads SGHNT; CDR2 reads YENEEA. This CDR3 comprises 14 residues. Sequencing used immunoSEQ multiplex PCR; TCRdb keeps in-frame clones, though not all of them. The sample comprises approximately 44,000 clones, roughly three quarters of which are singletons, and approximately 17% rests with the top ten. The chain has TRBV11-3 and TRBJ2-1; a possible D gene is TRBD2 (6 bases). The specimen was formalin-fixed, paraffin-embedded tissue. This clonotype was sampled from a male donor with melanoma. The CDR3 spells CASSDTGLLNEQFF. CDR3 DNA sequence: TGTGCCAGCAGCGATACGGGACTGTTAAATGAGCAGTTCTTC.